The 9 T cell receptor beta chains given below trace back to one sample, sequenced in a study of CD8 T cells in Susac syndrome. RNA, at roughly 0.45 to 1 ug, was reverse transcribed with random hexamers. TCRdb re-called the immunoSEQ multiplex PCR reads with MiXCR, one entry per CDR3 protein. Of under 85,000 distinct CDR3 sequences in the sample, approximately 95% were seen once. Sequencing used CD8+ T cells from PBMCs. Receptor source: a human donor with Susac syndrome.

The chain combines TRBV19 with TRBJ2-1; D is perhaps TRBD1 (6 bases). This CDR3 comprises 15 residues. CDR1 is LNHDA, CDR2 SQIVND, per germline (reference sequence). Trimming pared 5 bases from V and 2 bases from J, leaving 13 bases between. CDR3 nucleotide sequence: TGTGCCAGTAGTTTGGACAGCGATGCCTACAATGAGCAGTTCTTC. Its protein product is CASSLDSDAYNEQFF.

This chain uses TRBV7-6 with TRBJ2-3; 8 nucleotides line up with TRBD2. CDR3 length: 15 residues. V trimming: 8 bases; J trimming: 1 base; junction bases outside the gene matches: 8. CDR1 and CDR2 from the germline V gene are SGHVS and FNYEAQ. In DNA form, the CDR3 reads TGTGCCAGCGGCTGGGCGGGAGGCGGCACAGATACGCAGTATTTT. Translation: CASGWAGGGTDTQYF.

V is TRBV30 and J is TRBJ2-1; TRBD1 might be the D (6 bases). The length of the CDR3 is 11 residues. Trimming pared 3 bases from V and 7 bases from J, leaving 7 bases between. Looked up from germline, CDR1 is GTSNPN and CDR2 is SVGIG (reference sequence). The CDR3 sequence is CAWRQGNEQFF. The CDR3 DNA reads as TGTGCCTGGAGACAGGGAAATGAGCAGTTCTTC.

The V gene is TRBV30, the J gene TRBJ2-7; the D gene is possibly TRBD2 (6 bases). Trimming removed 0 bases from V and 7 bases from J, with 13 bases in between. The V gene's germline CDR1 is GTSNPN and CDR2 SVGIG (reference sequence). There are 13 residues in the CDR3. In nucleotides, the CDR3 is TGTGCCTGGAGTGTACACCGGGCGGGGGAGCAGTACTTC. Translation gives CAWSVHRAGEQYF.

Only one count was recorded for this clonotype. The chain employs TRBV30 and TRBJ2-1, with 8 bases aligning to TRBD2. V gave up 5 bases and J gave up 10 bases; unmatched junction bases: 10. The length of the CDR3 is 13 residues. Germline V CDR1 and CDR2: GTSNPN, SVGIG (reference sequence). CDR3 DNA: TGTGCCTGGGATTTAACGGGAGGGCGCGAGCAGTTCTTC. Translating it yields CAWDLTGGREQFF.

The V and J genes are TRBV7-8 and TRBJ2-2; the D is unclear. Germline V CDR1 and CDR2: SGHVS, FQNEAQ. Trimming left V 10 bases short and J 0 bases short, with 9 bases between. There are 13 residues in the CDR3. The DNA of the CDR3 is TGTGCCACCCGACGGACGAACACCGGGGAGCTGTTTTTT. Amino acid sequence: CATRRTNTGELFF.

The J gene is TRBJ1-5, the V gene TRBV4-3; D might be TRBD1 (5 bases). The germline V and J ends were trimmed by 0 bases and 8 bases, with 14 bases remaining between them. This CDR3 is built from 15 residues. Germline CDR1 is LGHNA and CDR2 is YSLEER. CDR3 protein: CASSQELMGGKPQHF. The CDR3, as DNA: TGCGCCAGCAGCCAAGAGTTGATGGGGGGGAAGCCCCAGCATTTT.

The rearrangement joins TRBV30 to TRBJ1-3, with no clear D. The V end was cut by 0 bases, the J end by 2 bases, with 5 bases between. The CDR3 spans 13 residues. Germline V gene data show CDR1 as GTSNPN and CDR2 as SVGIG (reference sequence). CDR3 nucleotides: TGTGCCTGGAGTGTTGTAACTGGAAACACCATATATTTT. This encodes CAWSVVTGNTIYF.

The CDR3 bases are TGCAGTGCTAGTCCCTTCGGCGAAATGAGGGACAATGAGCAGTTCTTC. Residues: CSASPFGEMRDNEQFF. The V call is TRBV20-1, the J call TRBJ2-1; D is perhaps TRBD2 (5 bases). This CDR3 comprises 16 residues. V dropped 3 bases and J dropped 5 bases, with 20 bases sitting between them. Germline V gives CDR1 DFQATT, CDR2 SNEGSKA (reference sequence).